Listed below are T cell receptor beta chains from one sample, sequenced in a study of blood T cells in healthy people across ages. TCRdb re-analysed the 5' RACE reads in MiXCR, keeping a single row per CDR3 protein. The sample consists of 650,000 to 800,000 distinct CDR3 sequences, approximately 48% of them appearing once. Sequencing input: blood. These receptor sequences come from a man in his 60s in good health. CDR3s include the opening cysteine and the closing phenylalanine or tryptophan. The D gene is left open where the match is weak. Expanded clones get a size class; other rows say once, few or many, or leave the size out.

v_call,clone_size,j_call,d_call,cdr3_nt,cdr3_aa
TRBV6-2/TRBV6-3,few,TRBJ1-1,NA,TGTGCCAGCAGAGACAACAGGGTTAACACTGAAGCTTTCTTT,CASRDNRVNTEAFF
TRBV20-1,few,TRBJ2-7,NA,TGCAGTGCTATCCAGGGCGCCTACGAGCAGTACTTC,CSAIQGAYEQYF
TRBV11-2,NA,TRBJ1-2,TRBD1,TGTGCCAGCAGCCAGACGCGGACAGGGGTCGGCTACACCTTC,CASSQTRTGVGYTF
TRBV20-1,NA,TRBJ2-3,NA,TGCAGTGCCCCGATTAGAGGCACAGATACGCAGTATTTT,CSAPIRGTDTQYF
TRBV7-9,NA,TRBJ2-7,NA,TGTGCCAGCAGCTTAGCGGCTGGAGAGGGCGAGCAGTACTTC,CASSLAAGEGEQYF
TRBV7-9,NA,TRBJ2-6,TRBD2,TGTGCCACACTGGGGAGGGCTGGGGCCAACGTCCTGACTTTC,CATLGRAGANVLTF
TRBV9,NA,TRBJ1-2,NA,TGTGCCAGCAGCGTAGTCTTTGGCGGCTACACCTTC,CASSVVFGGYTF
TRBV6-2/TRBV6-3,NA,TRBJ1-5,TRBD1,TGTGCCAGCAGTTACGGGACAGCAGCTAACAATCAGCCCCAGCATTTT,CASSYGTAANNQPQHF
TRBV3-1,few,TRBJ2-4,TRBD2,TGTGCCAGCAGCCAAAACCTACGCGGGGGAAACATTCAGTACTTC,CASSQNLRGGNIQYF
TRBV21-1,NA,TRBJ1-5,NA,TGTGCCAGCAGCAAAGAGACAAATTCTCAGCCCCAGCATTTT,CASSKETNSQPQHF
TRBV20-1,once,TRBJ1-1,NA,TGCAGTGCTAAGGGGGTTCTCATGAACACTGAAGCTTTCTTT,CSAKGVLMNTEAFF
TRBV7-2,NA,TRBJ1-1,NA,TGTGCCAGCAGCTTGGCTCCCAGGGTCATGAACACTGAAGCTTTCTTT,CASSLAPRVMNTEAFF
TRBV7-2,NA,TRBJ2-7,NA,TGTGCCAGCAACTCACGGGGGAATGAGCAGTACTTC,CASNSRGNEQYF
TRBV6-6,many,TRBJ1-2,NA,TGTGCCAGCAGTTACAGGGATAACTATGGCTACACCTTC,CASSYRDNYGYTF
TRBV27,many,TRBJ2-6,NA,TGTGCCAGCAGCACCCAGGGGTCTGGGGCCAACGTCCTGACTTTC,CASSTQGSGANVLTF
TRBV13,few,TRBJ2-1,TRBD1,TGTGCCAGCAGCTTAAGGGACAGAGGACATGGTGAGCAGTTCTTC,CASSLRDRGHGEQFF
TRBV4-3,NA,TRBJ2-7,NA,TGCGCCAGCAGCCAAGATAGGGACGGAACCTACGAGCAGTACTTC,CASSQDRDGTYEQYF
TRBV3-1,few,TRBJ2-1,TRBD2,TGTGCCAGCAGCCAAGCCAGCGGGGCAACGGGAGAGCAGTTCTTC,CASSQASGATGEQFF
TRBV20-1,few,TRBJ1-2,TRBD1,TGCAGTGCTAGGGGACAGGGGGTGGACTATGGCTACACCTTC,CSARGQGVDYGYTF
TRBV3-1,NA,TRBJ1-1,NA,TGTGCCAGCAGCCAAGGGGGAGGGGGTTCTACTGAAGCTTTCTTT,CASSQGGGGSTEAFF
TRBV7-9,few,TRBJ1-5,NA,TGTGCCAGCAGCAACGGGGTCAATCAGCCCCAGCATTTT,CASSNGVNQPQHF
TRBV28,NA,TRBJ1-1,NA,TGTGCCAGCAGTACCCAAAGAATTACTGAAGCTTTCTTT,CASSTQRITEAFF
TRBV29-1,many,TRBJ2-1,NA,TGCAGCACCGGACGGCAGTACAATGAGCAGTTCTTC,CSTGRQYNEQFF
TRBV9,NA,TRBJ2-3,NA,TGTGCCAGCAGCGTAGGGTCTATTTCCGGAGATACGCAGTATTTT,CASSVGSISGDTQYF
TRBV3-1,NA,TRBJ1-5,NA,TGTGCCAGCAGCCAAAACAGGGATAGCAATCAGCCCCAGCATTTT,CASSQNRDSNQPQHF
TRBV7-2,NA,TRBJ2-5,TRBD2,TGTGCCAACAGTTTGATAACGGGGGGGGCCCAAGAGACCCAGTACTTC,CANSLITGGAQETQYF
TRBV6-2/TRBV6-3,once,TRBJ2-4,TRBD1,TGTGCCAGCAGACTGACAGGGACCCGGAACATTCAGTACTTC,CASRLTGTRNIQYF
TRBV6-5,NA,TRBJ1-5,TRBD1,TGTGCCAGCAGGGCCGGGACAGGGATAATTCAGCCCCAGCATTTT,CASRAGTGIIQPQHF
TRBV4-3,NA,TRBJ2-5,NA,TGCGCCAGCAGCCAAGACGCCGAAAGGGCGGAGACCCAGTACTTC,CASSQDAERAETQYF